Listed here are 9 T cell receptor beta chains from one sample, sequenced in a study of radiotherapy plus CTLA-4 blockade in lung cancer. Clones were sequenced by immunoSEQ multiplex PCR, and TCRdb holds only the in-frame ones, with some missing. The sample shows 51,000 or so clones, 70% to 90% of them seen only once. The sample was peripheral blood, taken from a patient treated with radiotherapy plus ipilimumab. The receptors were sampled from a human donor with non-small cell lung cancer whose response to radiotherapy plus ipilimumab could not be evaluated.

The chain is built from TRBV27 and TRBJ2-5; D unclear. Germline V gene data show CDR1 as MNHEY and CDR2 as SMNVEV (reference sequence). This CDR3 has 12 amino acids. The ends were cut back, 8 bases at V and 1 base at J, with 8 bases in the middle. CDR3 residues: CASGWSQETQYF. The DNA of the CDR3 is TGTGCCAGCGGATGGAGCCAAGAGACCCAGTACTTC.

The rearrangement links TRBV6-1 to TRBJ2-1; no reliable D call. The CDR3 has 13 residues. With 5 bases removed from V and 10 bases from J, the gap between germline ends came to 15 bases. Germline-derived CDR1 and CDR2 are MNHNS and SASEGT. The CDR3 sequence is CASSWATSVEQFF. In DNA form, the CDR3 reads TGTGCCAGCAGTTGGGCCACGTCCGTGGAGCAGTTCTTC.

The chain combines TRBV18 with TRBJ1-1; TRBD1 is a possible D gene (5 bases). The CDR3 contains 13 residues. V dropped 6 bases and J dropped 1 base, with 9 bases sitting between them. Germline V gives CDR1 KGHSH, CDR2 LQKENI. The CDR3 sequence is CASSSTGNTEAFF. CDR3 bases: TGTGCCAGCTCGTCCACAGGGAACACTGAAGCTTTCTTT.

The rearrangement joins TRBV6-1 to TRBJ2-1; TRBD1 is a possible D gene (6 bases). CDR1 MNHNS and CDR2 SASEGT come from the germline V gene. The CDR3 runs to 15 residues. Trimming cost V 2 bases and J 0 bases, with 8 bases left between them. The CDR3 is CASSEMTGSYNEQFF. DNA for the CDR3: TGTGCCAGCAGTGAAATGACAGGCTCCTACAATGAGCAGTTCTTC.

This chain joins TRBV18 and TRBJ1-2; D gene unclear. CDR1 and CDR2 from the germline V gene are KGHSH and LQKENI. V lost 2 bases, J lost 5 bases, and 9 bases lay in between. This CDR3 is 13 amino acids long. The CDR3 region is CASSPYGEYGYTF. The CDR3 DNA follows: TGTGCCAGCTCACCATACGGGGAATATGGCTACACCTTC.

V gene TRBV28 combines with J gene TRBJ2-1, with 8 bases fitting TRBD2. Germline CDR1 reads MDHEN; CDR2 reads SYDVKM. V lost 7 bases, J lost 7 bases, and 9 bases stayed unmatched. The CDR3 runs 14 residues. The CDR3 DNA sequence: TGTGCCAGCAAATGGAGCGGGAGTCGGAATGAGCAGTTCTTC. Residues: CASKWSGSRNEQFF.

This chain links TRBV7-8 with TRBJ1-1; D unresolved. Trimming removed 1 base from V and 2 bases from J, with 8 bases in between. From germline, CDR1 is SGHVS and CDR2 FQNEAQ. CDR3 size: 14 residues. CDR3 sequence reads: CASSLVAVNTEAFF. CDR3 nucleotides: TGTGCCAGCAGCTTAGTCGCAGTTAACACTGAAGCTTTCTTT.

J is TRBJ2-3 and V is TRBV7-8, with D maybe TRBD1 (5 bases). Per germline, CDR1 SGHVS and CDR2 FQNEAQ. There are 16 residues in the CDR3. The V end lost 1 base, the J end lost 5 bases, and 16 bases lay between the germline ends. The CDR3 coding sequence is TGTGCCAGCAGCTTAGAGGGGTTGGAGTTGGGAGATACGCAGTATTTT. Amino acid sequence: CASSLEGLELGDTQYF.

The chain couples TRBV5-8 to TRBJ2-5; 10 nucleotides align to TRBD1. The CDR3 covers 14 residues. The V segment lost 4 bases and the J segment 9 bases; nucleotides outside the gene matches: 9. Germline V lookup: CDR1 SGHTS, CDR2 YDEGEE. The CDR3 spells CASSRDRGLVAQYF. CDR3 bases: TGTGCCAGCAGCCGGGACAGGGGACTTGTGGCCCAGTACTTC.